This TCR beta chain came from a study of vaccination and CD4 T cells after COVID-19. Noted treatment: approximately 10-day PBMC culture with coronavirus spike peptide pools or control peptides (ViraFEST assay). Sequenced with the Oncomine TCR Beta short-read assay was DNA taken from cultured CD4+ T cells. Each CDR3 protein is one row after TCRdb ran MiXCR on the PCR reads. Altogether roughly 9,600 distinct CDR3 sequences are present, about 26% being singletons, with the ten largest covering 12%. Germline CDR1 reads DFQATT; CDR2 reads SNEGSKA (reference sequence). CDR3 length equals 11 residues. For this clonotype: The antigen is unknown. One junction end does not reproduce the germline sequence, and a read error may be involved.

This specimen consisted of CD4+ T cells from blood, cultured in vitro, obtained after SARS-CoV-2 vaccination. The J gene is TRBJ1-2, the V gene TRBV20-1; perhaps TRBD1 as D (6 bases). This TCR was recovered from a human donor who had recovered from COVID-19. This CDR3 is CSAKLTGSIFF. In DNA form, the CDR3 reads TGCAGTGCGAAGCTAACAGGGTCTATTTTTTTC.